One and the same sample provided the 6 T cell receptor beta chains below, sequenced in a study of blood T cell repertoires in COVID-19 (TCRdb year 2020). The library was obtained by the immunoSEQ multiplex PCR assay. TCRdb stores this immuneACCESS table with in-frame sequences only. Part of the clones is absent; in the studies checked, under half of the shortfall reflects unresolved V genes, and no reason is known for the rest. This sample lists hundreds of thousands of clones; 83% were detected once. The top ten constitute 4.8% of the sample. The source material was PBMCs or T cells enriched from blood (not recorded which). Source of these receptors: a woman in her fifties or sixties who had been exposed to COVID-19.

This sequence joins TRBV5-6 and TRBJ1-2; the match to TRBD1 covers 8 bases. This CDR3 is 18 amino acids long. Germline V lookup: CDR1 SGHDT, CDR2 YYEEEE. With V trimmed by 4 bases and J by 0 bases, 14 bases remained unmatched. The chain's CDR3 is CASSPRLGRGQANYGYTF. Written as DNA, the CDR3 is TGTGCCAGCAGCCCCAGGCTTGGCAGGGGGCAAGCTAACTATGGCTACACCTTC.

This sequence joins TRBV5-1 and TRBJ2-2, with 10 bases identical to TRBD1. The CDR3 is 15 amino acids. Germline CDR1 reads SGHRS; CDR2 reads YFSETQ. J gave up 3 bases and V 5 bases, and 4 bases lay outside the gene matches. The CDR3 sequence: CASRPGTGDTGELFF. CDR3 bases: TGCGCCAGCAGACCCGGGACAGGGGACACCGGGGAGCTGTTTTTT. The whole variable domain, filled in from reference TRBV5-1 and TRBJ2-2, reads KAGVTQTPRYLIKTRGQQVTLSCSPISGHRSVSWYQQTPGQGLQFLFEYFSETQRNKGNFPGRFSGRQFSNSRSEMNVSTLELGDSALYLCASRPGTGDTGELFFGEGSRLTVL.

As DNA, the CDR3 is TGTGCCAGCAGCCCCTCTGACAGGGTCTCTGAAGCTTTCTTT. It codes for CASSPSDRVSEAFF. The gene calls are TRBV5-4 and TRBJ1-1; 7 positions match TRBD1. Germline lookup yields CDR1 SGHNT and CDR2 YYREEE (reference sequence). J was trimmed by 6 bases and V by 4 bases; bases with no gene match: 9. The CDR3 sequence is 14 residues long.

V gene TRBV28 combines with J gene TRBJ1-4; weak D call: TRBD1 (6 bases). Trimming left V 3 bases short and J 2 bases short, with 19 bases between. Per germline, CDR1 MDHEN and CDR2 SYDVKM. There are 18 residues in the CDR3. CDR3 in amino acids: CASSFPSSGGGTNEKLFF. CDR3 nucleotides: TGTGCCAGCAGTTTTCCCTCTTCGGGAGGGGGGACTAATGAAAAACTGTTTTTT.

The CDR3 here is CASGDRSTDTQYF. For the CDR3, the DNA is TGTGCCAGCGGGGACAGAAGCACAGATACGCAGTATTTT. The genes are TRBV7-2 and TRBJ2-3; 7 bases are shared with TRBD1. CDR1 is SGHTA, CDR2 FQGNSA, per germline. The V gene end was trimmed by 8 bases and the J gene end by 0 bases; junction bases not matched to a gene: 2. This CDR3 is 13 amino acids long. The full variable domain, in which reference TRBV7-2 and TRBJ2-3 provide the parts outside the CDR3, is GAGVSQSPSNKVTEKGKDVELRCDPISGHTALYWYRQSLGQGLEFLIYFQGNSAPDKSGLPSDRFSAERTGGSVSTLTIQRTQQEDSAVYLCASGDRSTDTQYFGPGTRLTVL.

The table lists this clone with a count of one. This CDR3 is also generated by other DNA sequences in the sample. The chain's CDR3 is CASSSRGGGYTF. CDR3 sequence (DNA): TGTGCCAGCAGTTCCAGGGGTGGAGGCTACACCTTC. This chain links TRBV12-3 or TRBV12-4 with TRBJ1-2; D perhaps matches TRBD1 (6 bases). This CDR3 is 12 amino acids long. Trimming left V 4 bases short and J 8 bases short, with 11 bases between.